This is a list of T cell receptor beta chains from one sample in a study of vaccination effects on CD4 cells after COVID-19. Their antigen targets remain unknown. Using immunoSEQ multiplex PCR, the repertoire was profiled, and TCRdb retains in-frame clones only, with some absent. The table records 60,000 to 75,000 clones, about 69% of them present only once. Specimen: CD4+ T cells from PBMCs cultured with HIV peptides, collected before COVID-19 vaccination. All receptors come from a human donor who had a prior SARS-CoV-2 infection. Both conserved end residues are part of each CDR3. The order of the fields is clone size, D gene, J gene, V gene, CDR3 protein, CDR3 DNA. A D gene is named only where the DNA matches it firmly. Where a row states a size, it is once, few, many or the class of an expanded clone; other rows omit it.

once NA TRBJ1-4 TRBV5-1 CASTPGGANEKLFF TGCGCCAGCACCCCGGGTGGGGCTAATGAAAAACTGTTTTTT
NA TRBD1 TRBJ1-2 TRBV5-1 CASSLAGTGPYGYTF TGCGCCAGCAGCTTGGCCGGGACAGGGCCCTATGGCTACACCTTC
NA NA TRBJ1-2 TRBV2 CASSEAGGQVYGYTF TGTGCCAGCAGTGAGGCGGGGGGGCAGGTGTATGGCTACACCTTC
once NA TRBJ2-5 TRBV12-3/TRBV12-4 CASSVSGETQYF TGTGCCAGCAGCGTCAGTGGTGAGACCCAGTACTTC
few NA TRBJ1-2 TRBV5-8 CASSLTRIQGYTF TGTGCCAGCAGCTTGACGCGAATACAAGGCTACACCTTC
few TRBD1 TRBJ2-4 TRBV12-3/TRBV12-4 CAEQGASNIQYF TGTGCCGAACAGGGGGCCTCAAACATTCAGTACTTC
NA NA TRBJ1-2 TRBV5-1 CASSRQSYGYTF TGCGCCAGCAGCCGACAGAGCTATGGCTACACCTTC
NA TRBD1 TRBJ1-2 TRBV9 CASSVGGGGASYGYTF TGTGCCAGCAGCGTAGGGGGAGGGGGCGCTTCCTATGGCTACACCTTC
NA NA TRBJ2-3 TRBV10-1 CASSRLVPDTQYF TGCGCCAGCAGCCGACTAGTTCCGGATACGCAGTATTTT
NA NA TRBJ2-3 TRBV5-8 CASSLRYSADTQYF TGTGCCAGCAGCTTGCGTTACTCGGCGGATACGCAGTATTTT
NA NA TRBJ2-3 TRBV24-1 CATSDRGSLGTDTQYF TGTGCCACCAGTGATCGCGGATCCCTAGGCACAGATACGCAGTATTTT
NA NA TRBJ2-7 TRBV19 CASSATRWGGYEQYF TGTGCCAGTAGTGCCACACGGTGGGGAGGTTACGAGCAGTACTTC
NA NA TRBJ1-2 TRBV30 CAREMTANYGYTF TGTGCCCGCGAAATGACGGCGAACTATGGCTACACCTTC
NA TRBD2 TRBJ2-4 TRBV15 CATSRDGLAGAYLDIQYF TGTGCCACCAGCAGAGATGGGCTAGCGGGGGCCTACTTAGACATTCAGTACTTC
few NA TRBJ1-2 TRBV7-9 CASSFWRVTHYGYTF TGTGCCAGCAGCTTTTGGAGGGTTACGCACTATGGCTACACCTTC
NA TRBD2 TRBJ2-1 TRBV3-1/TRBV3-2 CASSQDGLAGGSYNEQFF TGTGCCAGCAGCCAAGATGGACTAGCGGGGGGGTCCTACAATGAGCAGTTCTTC
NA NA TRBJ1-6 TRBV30 CACMGESSYNSPLHF TGTGCCTGCATGGGGGAGAGCTCCTATAATTCACCCCTCCACTTT
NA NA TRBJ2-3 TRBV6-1 CASSEGFRGTDTQYF TGTGCCAGCAGTGAAGGTTTCAGGGGCACAGATACGCAGTATTTT
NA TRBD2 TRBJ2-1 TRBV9 CASSVGLAGVGEQFF TGTGCCAGCAGCGTAGGGCTAGCGGGAGTAGGTGAGCAGTTCTTC